What follows are 6 T cell receptor beta chains derived from one specimen sequenced in a study of blood T cell repertoires in COVID-19. Measured with immunoSEQ multiplex PCR; TCRdb has only the in-frame clones, and not every one. The sample holds fewer than 100,000 clones, roughly 85% seen once. Material for sequencing was peripheral blood. The origin of the receptors is a man between 65 and 85 years old with acute or convalescent COVID-19.

In regard to this clone: The same CDR3 arises from other DNA sequences in this sample as well. The chain has TRBV11-1 and TRBJ2-5, with TRBD1 matching over 7 bases. V lost 5 bases to trimming and J lost 5 bases; unmatched junction nucleotides: 5. CDR3 length: 13 residues. Germline loops: CDR1 SGHAT, CDR2 FQDESV (reference sequence). For the CDR3, the DNA is TGTGCCAGCAGCCGGGACAGAGGCGAGACCCAGTACTTC. This sequence encodes CASSRDRGETQYF.

This sequence joins TRBV11-3 and TRBJ2-2, with D tentatively TRBD1 (6 bases). CDR1 and CDR2 from the germline V gene are SGHNT and YENEEA. V was trimmed by 5 bases and J by 4 bases, leaving 11 bases between them. CDR3 length: 14 amino acids. CDR3 region: CASSRQASTGELFF. The CDR3 bases are TGTGCCAGCAGCCGACAGGCCTCCACCGGGGAGCTGTTTTTT.

The rearrangement links TRBV28 to TRBJ2-2; 7 positions match TRBD1. V gave up 8 bases and J gave up 6 bases; unmatched junction bases: 3. CDR1 MDHEN and CDR2 SYDVKM come from the germline V gene. CDR3 size: 12 residues. The CDR3 DNA is TGTGCCAGCCAACAGGGGTCCGGGGAGCTGTTTTTT. Translating it yields CASQQGSGELFF.

As regards this clone: Additional DNA sequences in this sample encode the identical CDR3. The genes are TRBV11-2 and TRBJ1-1; possibly TRBD1 for D (6 bases). Between the trimmed V and J ends, which lost 5 bases and 4 bases, there was a span of 11 bases. Germline loops: CDR1 SGHAT, CDR2 FQNNGV. The CDR3 has 13 residues. The CDR3 is CASSIRGGTEAFF. DNA for the CDR3: TGTGCCAGCAGCATCAGGGGTGGCACTGAAGCTTTCTTT.

The rearrangement links TRBV19 to TRBJ2-3; TRBD1 aligns across 9 bases. The CDR3 runs to 13 residues. V gave up 4 bases and J gave up 5 bases; unmatched junction bases: 1. Germline lookup yields CDR1 LNHDA and CDR2 SQIVND (reference sequence). The DNA of the CDR3 is TGTGCCAGTAGTAGGGACAGGGAAGATACGCAGTATTTT. Its translation: CASSRDREDTQYF.

This chain joins TRBV2 and TRBJ1-4; 8 nucleotides align to TRBD1. Germline values: CDR1 SNHLY, CDR2 FYNNEI. The CDR3 runs to 17 residues. Trimming removed 6 bases from V and 0 bases from J; junction bases left unmatched: 9. The DNA of the CDR3 is TGTGCCAGCAGCCCTAGGACAGGGAGTGCAACTAATGAAAAACTGTTTTTT. Translating it yields CASSPRTGSATNEKLFF.